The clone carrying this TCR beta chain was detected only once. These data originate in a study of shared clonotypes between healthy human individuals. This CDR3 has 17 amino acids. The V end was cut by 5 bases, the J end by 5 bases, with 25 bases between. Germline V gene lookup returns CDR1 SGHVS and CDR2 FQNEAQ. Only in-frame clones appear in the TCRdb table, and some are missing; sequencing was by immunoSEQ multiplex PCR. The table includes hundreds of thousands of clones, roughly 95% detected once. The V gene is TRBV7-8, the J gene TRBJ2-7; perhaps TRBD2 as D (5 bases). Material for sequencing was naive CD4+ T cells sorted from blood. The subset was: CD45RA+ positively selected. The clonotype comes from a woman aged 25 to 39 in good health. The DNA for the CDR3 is TGTGCCAGCAGCCCGCATTTGGCGCGGACGGACGGGAACGAGCAGTACTTC. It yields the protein CASSPHLARTDGNEQYF.